This T cell receptor (beta chain) was identified in a study of T cell responses to AZD1222 COVID-19 vaccine. Overall study results and limits: Only a handful of people who got AZD1222 tested seropositive at baseline.

Data came from immunoSEQ multiplex PCR; TCRdb stores just in-frame clones and leaves some out. The sample records 70,000 to 75,000 clones, around 82% being singletons. The study pooled second doses at about 4 or about 12 weeks. This clone was detected only a few times. Its antigen is currently unknown. The source is an adult who received the AZD1222 COVID-19 vaccine. The sequencing here drew on peripheral blood, taken 28 days after the second AZD1222 dose.

The CDR3 sequence: CASSRLLGDHSPLHF. The CDR3 bases are TGTGCCAGCAGCAGGCTTCTGGGGGATCATTCACCCCTCCACTTT. This chain connects TRBV21-1 to TRBJ1-6. TRBV21-1 is a pseudogene. The CDR3 runs 15 residues.